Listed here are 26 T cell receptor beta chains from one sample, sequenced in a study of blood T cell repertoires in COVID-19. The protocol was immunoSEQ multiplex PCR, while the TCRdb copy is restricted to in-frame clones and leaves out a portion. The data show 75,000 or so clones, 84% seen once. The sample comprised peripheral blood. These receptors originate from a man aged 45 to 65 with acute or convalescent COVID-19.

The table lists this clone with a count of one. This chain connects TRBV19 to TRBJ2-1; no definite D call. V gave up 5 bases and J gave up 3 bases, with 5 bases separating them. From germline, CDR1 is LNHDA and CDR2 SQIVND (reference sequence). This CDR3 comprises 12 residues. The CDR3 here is CASSDNYNEQFF. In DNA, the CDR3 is TGTGCCAGTAGTGACAACTACAATGAGCAGTTCTTC.

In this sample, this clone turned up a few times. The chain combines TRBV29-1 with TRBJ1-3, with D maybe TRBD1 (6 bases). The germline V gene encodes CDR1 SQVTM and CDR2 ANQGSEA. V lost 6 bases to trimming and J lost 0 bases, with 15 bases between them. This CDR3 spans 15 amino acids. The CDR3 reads CSVQTLDSSGNTIYF. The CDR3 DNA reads TGCAGCGTCCAAACGCTGGACAGCTCTGGAAACACCATATATTTT.

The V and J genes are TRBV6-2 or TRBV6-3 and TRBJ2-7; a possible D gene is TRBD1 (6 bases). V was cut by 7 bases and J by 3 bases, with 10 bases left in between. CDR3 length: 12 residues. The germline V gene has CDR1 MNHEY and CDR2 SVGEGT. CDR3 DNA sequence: TGTGCCAGCACCCCGACAGGCTACGAGCAGTACTTC. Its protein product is CASTPTGYEQYF.

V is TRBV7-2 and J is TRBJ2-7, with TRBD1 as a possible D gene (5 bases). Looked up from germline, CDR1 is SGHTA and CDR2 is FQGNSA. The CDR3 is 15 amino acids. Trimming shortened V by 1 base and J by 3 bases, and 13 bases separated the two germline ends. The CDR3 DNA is TGTGCCAGCAGCTTAGTAGGGGCTAGACTCTACGAGCAGTACTTC. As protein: CASSLVGARLYEQYF. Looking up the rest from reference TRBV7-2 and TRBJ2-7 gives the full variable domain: GAGVSQSPSNKVTEKGKDVELRCDPISGHTALYWYRQSLGQGLEFLIYFQGNSAPDKSGLPSDRFSAERTGGSVSTLTIQRTQQEDSAVYLCASSLVGARLYEQYFGPGTRLTVT.

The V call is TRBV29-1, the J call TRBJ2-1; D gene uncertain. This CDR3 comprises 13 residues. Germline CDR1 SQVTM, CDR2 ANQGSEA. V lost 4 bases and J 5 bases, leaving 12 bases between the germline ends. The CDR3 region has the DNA TGCAGCGTTGGCACTTCCCGCCACAATGAGCAGTTCTTC. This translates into CSVGTSRHNEQFF.

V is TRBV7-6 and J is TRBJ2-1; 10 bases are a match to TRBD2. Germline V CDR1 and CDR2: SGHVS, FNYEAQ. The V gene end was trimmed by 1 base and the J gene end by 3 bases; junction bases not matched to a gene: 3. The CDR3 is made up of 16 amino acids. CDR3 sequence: CASSLGTSGNYNEQFF. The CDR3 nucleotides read TGTGCCAGCAGCTTAGGGACTAGCGGAAACTACAATGAGCAGTTCTTC.

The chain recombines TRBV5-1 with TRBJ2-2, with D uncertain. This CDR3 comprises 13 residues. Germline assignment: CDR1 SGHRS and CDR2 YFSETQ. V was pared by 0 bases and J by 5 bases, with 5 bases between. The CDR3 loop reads CASSLESTGELFF. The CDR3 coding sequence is TGCGCCAGCAGCTTGGAGAGTACCGGGGAGCTGTTTTTT. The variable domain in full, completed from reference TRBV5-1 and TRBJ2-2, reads KAGVTQTPRYLIKTRGQQVTLSCSPISGHRSVSWYQQTPGQGLQFLFEYFSETQRNKGNFPGRFSGRQFSNSRSEMNVSTLELGDSALYLCASSLESTGELFFGEGSRLTVL.

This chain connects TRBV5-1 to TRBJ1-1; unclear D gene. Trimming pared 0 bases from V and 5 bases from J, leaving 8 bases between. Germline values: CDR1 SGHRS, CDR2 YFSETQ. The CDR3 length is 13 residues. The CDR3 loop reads CASSLARRTEAFF. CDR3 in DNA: TGCGCCAGCAGCTTGGCCAGGAGGACTGAAGCTTTCTTT.

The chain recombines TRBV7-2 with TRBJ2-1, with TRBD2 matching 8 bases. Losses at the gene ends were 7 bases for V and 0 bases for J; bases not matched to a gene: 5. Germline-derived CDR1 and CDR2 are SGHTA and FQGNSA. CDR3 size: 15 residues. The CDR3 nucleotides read TGTGCCAGCACCCTCGGGGGGGCCTCCTACAATGAGCAGTTCTTC. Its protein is CASTLGGASYNEQFF.

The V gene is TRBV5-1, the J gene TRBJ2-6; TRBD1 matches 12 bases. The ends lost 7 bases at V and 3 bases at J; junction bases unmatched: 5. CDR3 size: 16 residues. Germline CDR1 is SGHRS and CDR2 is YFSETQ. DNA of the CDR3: TGCGCCAGCTCCGGGACAGGGGGCGGTGGGGCCAACGTCCTGACTTTC. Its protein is CASSGTGGGGANVLTF.

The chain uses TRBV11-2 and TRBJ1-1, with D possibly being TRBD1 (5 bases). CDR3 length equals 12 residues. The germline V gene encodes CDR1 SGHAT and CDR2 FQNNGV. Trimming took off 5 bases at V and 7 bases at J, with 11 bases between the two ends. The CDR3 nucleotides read TGTGCCAGCAGCAGGGGCAGCCATGAAGCTTTCTTT. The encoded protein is CASSRGSHEAFF.

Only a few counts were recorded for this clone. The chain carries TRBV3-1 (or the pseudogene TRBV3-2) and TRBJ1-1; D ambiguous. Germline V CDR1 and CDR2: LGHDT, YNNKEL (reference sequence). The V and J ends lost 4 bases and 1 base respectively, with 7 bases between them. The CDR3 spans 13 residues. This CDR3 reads CASSRHRNTEAFF. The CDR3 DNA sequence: TGTGCCAGCAGCCGCCACAGGAACACTGAAGCTTTCTTT.

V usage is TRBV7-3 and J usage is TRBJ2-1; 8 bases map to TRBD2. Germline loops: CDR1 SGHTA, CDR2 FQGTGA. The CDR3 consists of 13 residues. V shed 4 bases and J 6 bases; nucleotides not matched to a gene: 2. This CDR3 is CASSWSGGNEQFF. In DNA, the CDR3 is TGTGCCAGCAGCTGGAGCGGGGGCAATGAGCAGTTCTTC.

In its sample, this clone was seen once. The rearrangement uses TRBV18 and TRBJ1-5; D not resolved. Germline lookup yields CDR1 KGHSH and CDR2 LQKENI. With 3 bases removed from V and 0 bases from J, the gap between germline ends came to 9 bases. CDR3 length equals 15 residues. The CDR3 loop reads CASSPLEGSNQPQHF. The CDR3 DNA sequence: TGTGCCAGCTCACCGTTAGAGGGTAGCAATCAGCCCCAGCATTTT.

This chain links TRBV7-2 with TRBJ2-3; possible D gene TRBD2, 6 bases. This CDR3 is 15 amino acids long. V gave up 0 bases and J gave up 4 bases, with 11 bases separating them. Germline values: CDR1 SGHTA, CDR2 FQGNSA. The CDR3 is CASSLARRGPDTQYF. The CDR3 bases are TGTGCCAGCAGCTTAGCTCGGCGGGGCCCAGATACGCAGTATTTT.

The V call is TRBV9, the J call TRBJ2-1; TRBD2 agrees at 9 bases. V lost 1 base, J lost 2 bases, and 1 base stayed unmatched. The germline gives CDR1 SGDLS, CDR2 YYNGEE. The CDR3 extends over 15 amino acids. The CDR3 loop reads CASSVSSGAYNEQFF. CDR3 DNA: TGTGCCAGCAGCGTATCTAGCGGGGCCTACAATGAGCAGTTCTTC.

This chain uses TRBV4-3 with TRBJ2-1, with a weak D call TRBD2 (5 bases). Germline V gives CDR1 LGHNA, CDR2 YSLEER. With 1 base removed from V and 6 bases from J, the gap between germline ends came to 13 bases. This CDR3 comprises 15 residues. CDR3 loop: CASSQVTASPNEQFF. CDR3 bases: TGCGCCAGCAGCCAAGTAACGGCTAGCCCCAATGAGCAGTTCTTC.

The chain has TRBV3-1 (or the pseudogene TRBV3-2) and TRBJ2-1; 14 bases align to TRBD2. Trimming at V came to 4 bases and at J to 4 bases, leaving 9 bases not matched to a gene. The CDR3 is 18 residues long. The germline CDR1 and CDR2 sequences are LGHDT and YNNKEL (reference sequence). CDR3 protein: CASSPGLAGGPPYNEQFF. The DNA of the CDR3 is TGTGCCAGCAGCCCCGGACTAGCGGGAGGTCCTCCATACAATGAGCAGTTCTTC.

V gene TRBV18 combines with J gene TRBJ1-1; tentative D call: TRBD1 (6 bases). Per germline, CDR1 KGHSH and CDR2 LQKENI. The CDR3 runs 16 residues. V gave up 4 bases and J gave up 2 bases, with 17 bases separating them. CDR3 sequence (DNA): TGTGCCAGCTCACTCCCACCACCAGGGGCCAACACTGAAGCTTTCTTT. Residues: CASSLPPPGANTEAFF.

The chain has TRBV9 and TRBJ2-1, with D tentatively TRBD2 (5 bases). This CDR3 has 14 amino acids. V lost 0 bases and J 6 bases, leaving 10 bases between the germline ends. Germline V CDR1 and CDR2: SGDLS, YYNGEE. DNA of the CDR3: TGTGCCAGCAGCGTAGGAGGGCCGGTCAATGAGCAGTTCTTC. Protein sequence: CASSVGGPVNEQFF.

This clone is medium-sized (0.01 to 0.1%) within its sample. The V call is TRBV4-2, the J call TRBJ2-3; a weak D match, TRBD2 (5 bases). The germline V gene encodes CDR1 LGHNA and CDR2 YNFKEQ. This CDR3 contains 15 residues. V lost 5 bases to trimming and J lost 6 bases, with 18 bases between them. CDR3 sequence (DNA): TGTGCCAGCAGCGAAGTGGGAGTCTGGGAGGATACGCAGTATTTT. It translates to CASSEVGVWEDTQYF.

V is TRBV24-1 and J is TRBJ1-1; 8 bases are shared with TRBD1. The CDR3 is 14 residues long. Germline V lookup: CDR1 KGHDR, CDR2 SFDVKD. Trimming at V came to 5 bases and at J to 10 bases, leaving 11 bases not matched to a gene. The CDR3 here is CATSGTGQGFAAFF. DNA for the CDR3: TGTGCCACCAGTGGAACCGGACAGGGATTTGCAGCTTTCTTT.

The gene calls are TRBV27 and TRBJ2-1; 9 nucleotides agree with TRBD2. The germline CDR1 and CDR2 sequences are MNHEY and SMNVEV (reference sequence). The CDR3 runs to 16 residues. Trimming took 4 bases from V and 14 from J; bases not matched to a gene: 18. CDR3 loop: CASSSPRSAIAGEEFF. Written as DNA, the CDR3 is TGTGCCAGCAGTTCCCCGAGAAGTGCGATAGCGGGAGAGGAGTTCTTC.

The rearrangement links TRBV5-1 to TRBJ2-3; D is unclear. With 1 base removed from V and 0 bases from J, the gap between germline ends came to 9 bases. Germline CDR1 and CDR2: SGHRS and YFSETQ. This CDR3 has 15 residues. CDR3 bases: TGCGCCAGCAGCTTGAGTTGGGCTAGCACAGATACGCAGTATTTT. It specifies CASSLSWASTDTQYF.

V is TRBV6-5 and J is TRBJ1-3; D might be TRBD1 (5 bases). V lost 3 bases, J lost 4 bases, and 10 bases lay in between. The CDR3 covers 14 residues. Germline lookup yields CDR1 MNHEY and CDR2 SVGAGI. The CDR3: CASSYRGSGNTIYF. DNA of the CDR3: TGTGCCAGCAGTTATAGGGGTTCAGGAAACACCATATATTTT.

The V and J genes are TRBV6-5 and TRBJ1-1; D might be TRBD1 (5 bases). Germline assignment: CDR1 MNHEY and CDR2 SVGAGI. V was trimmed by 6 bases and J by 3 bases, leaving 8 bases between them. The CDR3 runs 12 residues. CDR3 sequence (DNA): TGTGCCAGCAGAGGGGTCGACACTGAAGCTTTCTTT. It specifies CASRGVDTEAFF.